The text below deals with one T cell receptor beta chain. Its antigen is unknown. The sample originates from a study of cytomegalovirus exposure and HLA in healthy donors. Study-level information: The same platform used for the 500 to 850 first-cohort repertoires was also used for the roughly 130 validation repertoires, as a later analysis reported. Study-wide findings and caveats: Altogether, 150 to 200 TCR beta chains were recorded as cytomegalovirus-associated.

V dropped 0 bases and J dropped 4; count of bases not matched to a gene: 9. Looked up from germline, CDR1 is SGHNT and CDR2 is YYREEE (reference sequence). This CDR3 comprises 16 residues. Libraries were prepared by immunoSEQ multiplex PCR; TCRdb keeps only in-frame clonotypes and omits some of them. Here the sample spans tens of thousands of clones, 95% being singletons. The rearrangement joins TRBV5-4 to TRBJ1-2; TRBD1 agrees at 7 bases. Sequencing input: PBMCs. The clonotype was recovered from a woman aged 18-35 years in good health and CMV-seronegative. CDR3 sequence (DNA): TGTGCCAGCAGCTTGGGTCAGGGACAGCAAATCTATGGCTACACCTTC. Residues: CASSLGQGQQIYGYTF.